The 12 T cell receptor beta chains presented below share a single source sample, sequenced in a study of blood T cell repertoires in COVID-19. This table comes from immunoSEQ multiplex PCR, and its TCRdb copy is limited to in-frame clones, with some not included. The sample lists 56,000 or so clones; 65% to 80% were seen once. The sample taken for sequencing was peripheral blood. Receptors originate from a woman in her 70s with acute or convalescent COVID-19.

The CDR3 protein is CASSSPDRVGNTIYF. DNA for the CDR3: TGTGCCAGCAGCTCACCGGACAGGGTTGGAAACACCATATATTTT. V usage is TRBV7-2 and J usage is TRBJ1-3, with 8 bases aligning to TRBD1. From germline, CDR1 is SGHTA and CDR2 FQGNSA. V trimming: 4 bases; J trimming: 3 bases; junction bases outside the gene matches: 5. The CDR3 is 15 residues long.

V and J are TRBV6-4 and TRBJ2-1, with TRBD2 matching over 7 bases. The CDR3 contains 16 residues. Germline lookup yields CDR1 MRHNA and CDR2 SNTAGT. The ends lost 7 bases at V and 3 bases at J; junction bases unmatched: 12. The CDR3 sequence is CASTPRRLADYNEQFF. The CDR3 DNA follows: TGTGCCAGCACCCCACGACGGCTAGCGGACTACAATGAGCAGTTCTTC.

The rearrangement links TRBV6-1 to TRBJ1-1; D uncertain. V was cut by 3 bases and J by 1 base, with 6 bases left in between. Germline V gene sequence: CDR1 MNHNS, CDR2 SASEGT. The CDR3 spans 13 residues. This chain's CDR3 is CASSEYGNTEAFF. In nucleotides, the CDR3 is TGTGCCAGCAGTGAGTACGGGAACACTGAAGCTTTCTTT.

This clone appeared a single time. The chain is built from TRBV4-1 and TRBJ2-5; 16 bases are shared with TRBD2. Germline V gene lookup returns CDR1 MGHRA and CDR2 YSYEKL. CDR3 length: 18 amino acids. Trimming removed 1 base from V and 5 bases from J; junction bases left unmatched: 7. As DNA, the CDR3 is TGCGCCAGCAGCCAAGTCGGGACTAGCGGGGGGGCCGTGGAGACCCAGTACTTC. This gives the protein CASSQVGTSGGAVETQYF.

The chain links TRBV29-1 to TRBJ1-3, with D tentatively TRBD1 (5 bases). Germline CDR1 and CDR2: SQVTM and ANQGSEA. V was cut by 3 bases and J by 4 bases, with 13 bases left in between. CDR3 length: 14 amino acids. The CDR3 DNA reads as TGCAGCGTTGAGTATCGGGGGTCAGGAAACACCATATATTTT. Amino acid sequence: CSVEYRGSGNTIYF. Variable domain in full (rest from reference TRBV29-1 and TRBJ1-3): SAVISQKPSRDICQRGTSLTIQCQVDSQVTMMFWYRQQPGQSLTLIATANQGSEATYESGFVIDKFPISRPNLTFSTLTVSNMSPEDSSIYLCSVEYRGSGNTIYFGEGSWLTVV.

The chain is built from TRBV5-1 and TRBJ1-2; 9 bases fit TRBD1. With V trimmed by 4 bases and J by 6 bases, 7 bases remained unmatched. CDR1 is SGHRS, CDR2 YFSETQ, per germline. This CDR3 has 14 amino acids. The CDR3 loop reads CASSRWGQGDGYTF. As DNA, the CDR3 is TGCGCCAGCAGCCGTTGGGGACAGGGAGATGGCTACACCTTC.

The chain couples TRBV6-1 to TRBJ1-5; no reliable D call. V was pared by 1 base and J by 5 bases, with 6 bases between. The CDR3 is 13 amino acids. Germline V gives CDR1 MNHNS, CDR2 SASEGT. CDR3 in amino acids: CASSEGIYQPQHF. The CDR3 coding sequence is TGTGCCAGCAGTGAAGGTATCTATCAGCCCCAGCATTTT.

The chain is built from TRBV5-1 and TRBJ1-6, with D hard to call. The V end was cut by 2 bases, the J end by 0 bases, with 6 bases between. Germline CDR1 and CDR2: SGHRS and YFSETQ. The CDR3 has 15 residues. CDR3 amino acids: CASSFGSSYNSPLHF. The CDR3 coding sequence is TGCGCCAGCAGCTTCGGGAGCTCCTATAATTCACCCCTCCACTTT.

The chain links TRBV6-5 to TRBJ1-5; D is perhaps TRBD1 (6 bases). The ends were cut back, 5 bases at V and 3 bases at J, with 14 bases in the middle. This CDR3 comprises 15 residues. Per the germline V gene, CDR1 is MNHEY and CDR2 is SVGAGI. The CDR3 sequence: CASSRAGAINQPQHF. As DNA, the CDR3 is TGTGCCAGCAGTAGAGCGGGGGCAATCAATCAGCCCCAGCATTTT.

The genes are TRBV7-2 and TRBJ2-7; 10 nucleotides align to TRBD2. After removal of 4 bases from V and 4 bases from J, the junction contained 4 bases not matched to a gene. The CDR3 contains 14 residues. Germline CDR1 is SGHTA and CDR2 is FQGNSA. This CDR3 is CASSYTSGAYEQYF. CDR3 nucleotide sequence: TGTGCCAGCAGCTATACTAGCGGGGCATACGAGCAGTACTTC.

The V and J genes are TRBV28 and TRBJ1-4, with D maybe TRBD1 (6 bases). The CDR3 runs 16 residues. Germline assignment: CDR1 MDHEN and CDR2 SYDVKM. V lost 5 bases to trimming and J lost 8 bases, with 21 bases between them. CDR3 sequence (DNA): TGTGCCAGCAGTCCCCATCAGGGGAGCGTGTTGGAAAAACTGTTTTTT. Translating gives CASSPHQGSVLEKLFF.

CDR3 bases: TGTGCCAGCAGCTTAACTGTGACAGGGGGAGGCTACACCTTC. Translating it yields CASSLTVTGGGYTF. The rearrangement uses TRBV7-3 and TRBJ1-2; 9 bases are shared with TRBD1. With V trimmed by 0 bases and J by 8 bases, 4 bases remained unmatched. CDR3 length equals 14 residues. Per germline, CDR1 SGHTA and CDR2 FQGTGA.